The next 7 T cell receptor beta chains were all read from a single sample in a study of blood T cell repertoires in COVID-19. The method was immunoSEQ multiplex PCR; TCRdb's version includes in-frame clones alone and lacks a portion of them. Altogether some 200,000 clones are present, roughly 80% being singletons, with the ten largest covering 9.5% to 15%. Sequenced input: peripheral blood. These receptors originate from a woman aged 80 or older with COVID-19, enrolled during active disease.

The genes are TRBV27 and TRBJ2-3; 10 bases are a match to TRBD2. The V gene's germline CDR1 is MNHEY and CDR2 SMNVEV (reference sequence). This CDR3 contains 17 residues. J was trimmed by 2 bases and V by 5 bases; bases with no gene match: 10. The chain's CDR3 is CASSPRGSGGITDTQYF. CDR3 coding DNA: TGTGCCAGCAGTCCCCGAGGTAGCGGGGGGATCACAGATACGCAGTATTTT.

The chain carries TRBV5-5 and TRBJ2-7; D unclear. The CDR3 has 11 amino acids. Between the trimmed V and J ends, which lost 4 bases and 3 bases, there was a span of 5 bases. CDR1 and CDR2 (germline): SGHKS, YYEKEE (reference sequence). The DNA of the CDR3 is TGTGCCAGCAGCCGAGACTACGAGCAGTACTTC. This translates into CASSRDYEQYF.

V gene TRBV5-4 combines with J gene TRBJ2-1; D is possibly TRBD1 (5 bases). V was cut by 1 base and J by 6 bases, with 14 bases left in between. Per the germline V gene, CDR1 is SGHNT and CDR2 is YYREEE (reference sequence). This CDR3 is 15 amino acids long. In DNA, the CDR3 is TGTGCCAGCAGCTTGAGGGGCTATGACCCCAATGAGCAGTTCTTC. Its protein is CASSLRGYDPNEQFF. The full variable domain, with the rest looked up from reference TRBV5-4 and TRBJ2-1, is ETGVTQSPTHLIKTRGQQVTLRCSSQSGHNTVSWYQQALGQGPQFIFQYYREEENGRGNFPPRFSGLQFPNYSSELNVNALELDDSALYLCASSLRGYDPNEQFFGPGTRLTVL.

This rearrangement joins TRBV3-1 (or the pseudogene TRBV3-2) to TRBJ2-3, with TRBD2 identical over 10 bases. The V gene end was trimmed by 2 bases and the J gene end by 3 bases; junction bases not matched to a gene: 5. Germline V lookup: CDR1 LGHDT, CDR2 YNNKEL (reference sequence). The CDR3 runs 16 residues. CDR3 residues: CASSQLTSGVTDTQYF. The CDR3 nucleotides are TGTGCCAGCAGCCAATTAACTAGCGGGGTGACAGATACGCAGTATTTT.

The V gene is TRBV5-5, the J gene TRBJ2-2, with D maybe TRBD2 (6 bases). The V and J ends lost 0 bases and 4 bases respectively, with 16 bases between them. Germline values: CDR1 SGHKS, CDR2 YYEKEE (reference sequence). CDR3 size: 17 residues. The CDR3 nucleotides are TGTGCCAGCAGCTTGGCCCCCGGGACTGTGATCACCGGGGAGCTGTTTTTT. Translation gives CASSLAPGTVITGELFF.

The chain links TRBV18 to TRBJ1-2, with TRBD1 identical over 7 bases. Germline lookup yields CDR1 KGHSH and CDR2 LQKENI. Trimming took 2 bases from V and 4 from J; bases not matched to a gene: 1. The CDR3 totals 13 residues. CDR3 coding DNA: TGTGCCAGCTCACCAGACAGGGTCTATGGCTACACCTTC. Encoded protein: CASSPDRVYGYTF. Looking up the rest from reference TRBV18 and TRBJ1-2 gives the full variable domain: NAGVMQNPRHLVRRRGQEARLRCSPMKGHSHVYWYRQLPEEGLKFMVYLQKENIIDESGMPKERFSAEFPKEGPSILRIQQVVRGDSAAYFCASSPDRVYGYTFGSGTRLTVV.

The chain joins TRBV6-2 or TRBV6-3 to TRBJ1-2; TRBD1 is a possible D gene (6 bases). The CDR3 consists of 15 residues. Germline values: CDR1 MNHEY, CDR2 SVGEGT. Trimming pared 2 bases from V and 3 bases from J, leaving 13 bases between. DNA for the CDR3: TGTGCCAGCAGTTACGGTCCAGGGGAATACTATGGCTACACCTTC. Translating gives CASSYGPGEYYGYTF.